This entry lists 27 T cell receptor beta chains sequenced from one sample in a study of OX40 agonist ivuxolimab in advanced cancers. This table comes from immunoSEQ multiplex PCR, and its TCRdb copy is limited to in-frame clones, with some not included. Here the sample spans more than 60,000 clones, roughly nine tenths being singletons. Sequences were derived from CD4+ or CD8+ T cells sorted from blood, sampled in a trial of the OX40 agonist ivuxolimab. The receptors here all came from an adult with an advanced solid tumor such as melanoma, head and neck, liver or kidney cancer.

This clone was seen at least ten times. This chain links TRBV28 with TRBJ2-7; no reliable D call. The V gene lost 7 bases and the J gene lost 2 bases, with 6 bases spanning the gap. The CDR3 length is 11 residues. Germline V lookup: CDR1 MDHEN, CDR2 SYDVKM. CDR3 amino acids: CASTGAYEQYF. The CDR3 bases are TGTGCCAGCACGGGCGCCTACGAGCAGTACTTC.

This clone appeared once. This rearrangement joins TRBV27 to TRBJ2-1, with D tentatively TRBD2 (5 bases). The CDR3 runs 15 residues. Looked up from germline, CDR1 is MNHEY and CDR2 is SMNVEV (reference sequence). Trimming removed 7 bases from V and 3 bases from J, with 16 bases in between. The CDR3 reads CASKTPGSNYNEQFF. For the CDR3, the DNA is TGTGCCAGCAAAACCCCGGGATCCAACTACAATGAGCAGTTCTTC.

The rearrangement uses TRBV12-1 and TRBJ1-1. TRBV12-1 corresponds to a pseudogene. This CDR3 has 11 amino acids. In nucleotides, the CDR3 is TGTGCCAGCAGAGCTTCCATACTAGCTTTCTTT. Its protein product is CASRASILAFF.

This chain connects TRBV9 to TRBJ2-7, with unresolved D. Germline CDR1 and CDR2: SGDLS and YYNGEE. The CDR3 extends over 13 amino acids. Trimming cost V 0 bases and J 2 bases, with 6 bases left between them. CDR3 residues: CASSVATTYEQYF. The CDR3 bases are TGTGCCAGCAGCGTAGCTACAACCTACGAGCAGTACTTC.

The chain combines TRBV5-4 with TRBJ2-2; no clear D. This CDR3 is 13 amino acids long. Looked up from germline, CDR1 is SGHNT and CDR2 is YYREEE (reference sequence). V dropped 2 bases and J dropped 6 bases, with 8 bases sitting between them. CDR3 protein: CASSFGMAGELFF. CDR3 nucleotide sequence: TGTGCCAGCAGCTTTGGAATGGCCGGGGAGCTGTTTTTT.

The chain has TRBV7-2 and TRBJ2-1; 12 bases line up with TRBD2. V lost 6 bases, J lost 5 bases, and 8 bases stayed unmatched. This CDR3 comprises 16 residues. Per germline, CDR1 SGHTA and CDR2 FQGNSA. The CDR3 is CASRSSGGASNNEQFF. The CDR3 coding sequence is TGTGCCAGCAGGTCTAGCGGGGGGGCATCAAACAATGAGCAGTTCTTC.

This clone appeared a single time. The V call is TRBV7-9, the J call TRBJ1-6; no definite D call. The V gene's germline CDR1 is SEHNR and CDR2 FQNEAQ (reference sequence). This CDR3 has 15 amino acids. V gave up 5 bases and J gave up 7 bases, with 15 bases separating them. CDR3 nucleotide sequence: TGTGCCAGCAGCCCTGAATATGATGAGAATTCACCCCTCCACTTT. Translating it yields CASSPEYDENSPLHF.

The V and J genes are TRBV4-1 and TRBJ1-4, with D possibly being TRBD1 (6 bases). Trimming took off 0 bases at V and 6 bases at J, with 17 bases between the two ends. Germline V gene sequence: CDR1 MGHRA, CDR2 YSYEKL. CDR3 length: 17 amino acids. The CDR3 spells CASSQDRGRDKDEKLFF. In DNA form, the CDR3 reads TGCGCCAGCAGCCAAGATCGGGGCAGGGACAAGGATGAAAAACTGTTTTTT.

The chain uses TRBV6-5 and TRBJ2-1; D perhaps matches TRBD1 (6 bases). The germline V and J ends were trimmed by 4 bases and 6 bases, with 19 bases remaining between them. This CDR3 has 16 residues. Germline CDR1 is MNHEY and CDR2 is SVGAGI. The CDR3 DNA is TGTGCCAGCAGTTCAGTCGGGACACCTTTTGGCAATGAGCAGTTCTTC. This sequence encodes CASSSVGTPFGNEQFF.

The chain employs TRBV5-8 and TRBJ2-7, with 8 bases that match TRBD1. The J segment lost 5 bases and the V segment lost 4 bases, leaving 8 bases of the junction unmatched. In germline, CDR1 is SGHTS, CDR2 YDEGEE. The CDR3 contains 14 residues. Written as DNA, the CDR3 is TGTGCCAGCAGCACCGGACAGGGTGGGGACGAGCAGTACTTC. Amino acids: CASSTGQGGDEQYF.

J is TRBJ1-2 and V is TRBV2; 7 nucleotides agree with TRBD1. Trimming removed 3 bases from V and 7 bases from J; junction bases left unmatched: 8. The CDR3 covers 14 residues. Germline values: CDR1 SNHLY, CDR2 FYNNEI. CDR3 sequence: CASSESGGLRGYTF. CDR3 bases: TGTGCCAGCAGTGAGTCAGGGGGGTTACGTGGCTACACCTTC.

This chain connects TRBV13 to TRBJ1-6; tentatively, D is TRBD1 (5 bases). CDR3 length equals 15 residues. The ends were cut back, 6 bases at V and 1 base at J, with 10 bases in the middle. Germline CDR1 is PRHDT and CDR2 is FYEKMQ (reference sequence). Here the CDR3 DNA reads TGTGCCAGCAGATGGAGGGGATCCTATAATTCACCCCTCCACTTT. It is translated as CASRWRGSYNSPLHF.

The rearrangement joins TRBV27 to TRBJ1-5; 7 nucleotides agree with TRBD1. Germline-derived CDR1 and CDR2 are MNHEY and SMNVEV (reference sequence). This CDR3 comprises 14 residues. Trimming cost V 5 bases and J 5 bases; bases outside gene matches: 6. The CDR3 spells CASSGGQSYQPQHF. DNA of the CDR3: TGTGCCAGCAGTGGGGGACAGAGCTATCAGCCCCAGCATTTT.

The rearrangement uses TRBV27 and TRBJ1-6; D gene uncertain. Trimming left V 6 bases short and J 10 bases short, with 16 bases between. The CDR3 runs 14 residues. CDR1 MNHEY and CDR2 SMNVEV come from the germline V gene (reference sequence). CDR3 DNA sequence: TGTGCCAGCAGCCAGTATGACATGGGGTCACCCCTCCACTTT. This translates into CASSQYDMGSPLHF.

This clone occurred once. V and J are TRBV5-1 and TRBJ2-7; D ambiguous. The CDR3 runs 13 residues. Germline lookup yields CDR1 SGHRS and CDR2 YFSETQ. Trimming stripped 0 bases from V and 1 base from J, with 5 bases between. In DNA form, the CDR3 reads TGCGCCAGCAGCTTGGGCATGTCCTACGAGCAGTACTTC. Residues: CASSLGMSYEQYF.

The chain joins TRBV6-5 to TRBJ1-4; D is uncertain. V was shortened by 4 bases and J by 6 bases, with 9 bases between the two germline ends. Germline assignment: CDR1 MNHEY and CDR2 SVGAGI. The length of the CDR3 is 13 residues. CDR3 DNA sequence: TGTGCCAGCAGTTTCTTCGGTGATGAAAAACTGTTTTTT. Amino acid sequence: CASSFFGDEKLFF.

This clone has just one count. The chain combines TRBV7-8 with TRBJ2-1, with a tentative D call TRBD2 (6 bases). V dropped 6 bases and J dropped 10 bases, with 19 bases sitting between them. CDR3 size: 14 residues. CDR1 and CDR2 from the germline V gene are SGHVS and FQNEAQ. The chain's CDR3 is CASSLQGGMDEQFF. In DNA, the CDR3 is TGTGCCAGCAGTTTACAAGGCGGGATGGACGAGCAGTTCTTC.

The chain carries TRBV30 and TRBJ2-7; D gene ambiguous. CDR3 length: 15 amino acids. Germline-derived CDR1 and CDR2 are GTSNPN and SVGIG (reference sequence). The ends were cut back, 0 bases at V and 0 bases at J, with 12 bases in the middle. The CDR3 region is CAWSVRGFDSYEQYF. In DNA form, the CDR3 reads TGTGCCTGGAGTGTACGAGGATTTGACTCCTACGAGCAGTACTTC.

The chain joins TRBV7-9 to TRBJ2-3; no clear D gene. Per germline, CDR1 SEHNR and CDR2 FQNEAQ (reference sequence). The CDR3 extends over 13 amino acids. Trimming took off 5 bases at V and 0 bases at J, with 6 bases between the two ends. The CDR3 nucleotides are TGTGCCAGCAGCCTATATAGCACAGATACGCAGTATTTT. It encodes CASSLYSTDTQYF.

This rearrangement joins TRBV7-2 to TRBJ2-2; TRBD2 is a possible D gene (6 bases). CDR3 size: 14 residues. Trimming removed 6 bases at V and 4 bases at J, with 12 bases between. Germline V gene data show CDR1 as SGHTA and CDR2 as FQGNSA. The CDR3 spells CASRSRLVTGELFF. CDR3 DNA sequence: TGTGCCAGCAGGTCCCGACTAGTCACCGGGGAGCTGTTTTTT.

The rearrangement joins TRBV19 to TRBJ2-7; D might be TRBD2 (5 bases). Trimming cost V 7 bases and J 6 bases, with 16 bases left between them. Germline V lookup: CDR1 LNHDA, CDR2 SQIVND (reference sequence). The CDR3 length is 13 residues. CDR3 nucleotides: TGTGCCAGTAAGACTACCGCACTGGGCGAGCAGTACTTC. Protein: CASKTTALGEQYF.

The chain recombines TRBV7-9 with TRBJ2-7, with 7 nucleotides matching TRBD1. The CDR3 is 13 residues long. V lost 3 bases, J lost 5 bases, and 4 bases stayed unmatched. The germline gives CDR1 SEHNR, CDR2 FQNEAQ (reference sequence). DNA of the CDR3: TGTGCCAGCAGCTTCCGAGGGGGCGACGAGCAGTACTTC. Protein: CASSFRGGDEQYF.

The CDR3 is CAIGVRGMNTEAFF. CDR3 bases: TGTGCCATTGGGGTAAGGGGCATGAACACTGAAGCTTTCTTT. The rearrangement joins TRBV10-3 to TRBJ1-1, with a possible D match to TRBD1 (5 bases). The CDR3 loop spans 14 amino acids. Between the trimmed V and J ends, which lost 9 bases and 0 bases, there was a span of 14 bases. The germline CDR1 and CDR2 sequences are ENHRY and SYGVKD.

The V call is TRBV27, the J call TRBJ2-7; D may match TRBD1 or TRBD2 (6 bases each). The CDR3 sequence is 14 residues long. The ends were cut back, 6 bases at V and 1 base at J, with 13 bases in the middle. The germline CDR1 and CDR2 sequences are MNHEY and SMNVEV (reference sequence). CDR3: CASRNLGGSYEQYF. The CDR3 coding sequence is TGTGCCAGCAGAAACCTAGGGGGGTCCTACGAGCAGTACTTC.

The chain uses TRBV4-1 and TRBJ2-7; D is ambiguous. This CDR3 has 15 residues. V shed 0 bases and J shed 4 bases, with 13 bases lying between them. Germline V gives CDR1 MGHRA, CDR2 YSYEKL. For the CDR3, the DNA is TGCGCCAGCAGCCAAGATCTGGGTGCACCTTACGAGCAGTACTTC. This gives the protein CASSQDLGAPYEQYF.

CDR3 in amino acids: CASSLAGGAGVVAQYF. CDR3 in DNA: TGTGCCAGCAGCTTAGCGGGGGGCGCCGGGGTAGTGGCCCAGTACTTC. V usage is TRBV7-8 and J usage is TRBJ2-5; D is tentatively TRBD1 or TRBD2 (6 bases each). The V and J ends lost 0 bases and 9 bases respectively, with 20 bases between them. Germline V lookup: CDR1 SGHVS, CDR2 FQNEAQ. The CDR3 has 16 residues.

A remark on this clone: The sample carries other DNA sequences with the same CDR3. This sequence joins TRBV5-1 and TRBJ2-5; 7 bases are shared with TRBD1. CDR1 is SGHRS and CDR2 is YFSETQ in the germline V gene. The junction had 3 bases not matched to a gene; V was cut back by 2 bases and J by 2 bases. The CDR3 length is 14 residues. In DNA, the CDR3 is TGCGCCAGCAGCTTAATGGGACAGCAAGAGACCCAGTACTTC. This gives the protein CASSLMGQQETQYF. Full variable domain (outside the CDR3, taken from reference TRBV5-1 and TRBJ2-5): KAGVTQTPRYLIKTRGQQVTLSCSPISGHRSVSWYQQTPGQGLQFLFEYFSETQRNKGNFPGRFSGRQFSNSRSEMNVSTLELGDSALYLCASSLMGQQETQYFGPGTRLLVL.